These 12 T cell receptor beta chains were sequenced from one sample in a study of T-cell reconstitution after alpha-beta-depleted transplantation in children. For TCRbeta, the library was prepared with unique molecular identifiers. TCRdb analysed the PCR reads with MiXCR anew, one entry per CDR3 protein. The sample holds hundreds of thousands of distinct CDR3 sequences, 20% to 30% seen once. The specimen comprised PBMCs, sampled before TCRalphabeta/CD19-depleted stem cell transplant. The receptors come from a girl aged 2 to 10 with Fanconi anemia, due to receive a stem cell transplant.

There are many counts of this clonotype. The J gene is TRBJ1-4, the V gene TRBV29-1, with D possibly matching TRBD1 (5 bases). V was pared by 7 bases and J by 0 bases, with 12 bases between. The germline CDR1 and CDR2 sequences are SQVTM and ANQGSEA. There are 14 residues in the CDR3. CDR3 sequence reads: CSGAWGSTNEKLFF. In nucleotides, the CDR3 is TGCAGCGGGGCCTGGGGGTCAACTAATGAAAAACTGTTTTTT. The variable domain in full, with the rest retrieved from reference TRBV29-1 and TRBJ1-4, is SAVISQKPSRDICQRGTSLTIQCQVDSQVTMMFWYRQQPGQSLTLIATANQGSEATYESGFVIDKFPISRPNLTFSTLTVSNMSPEDSSIYLCSGAWGSTNEKLFFGSGTQLSVL.

Ten or more counts support this clonotype. The V gene is TRBV11-3, the J gene TRBJ2-1; TRBD2 matches 8 bases. Trimming removed 4 bases from V and 6 bases from J; junction bases left unmatched: 8. CDR1 is SGHNT, CDR2 YENEEA, per germline. The CDR3 has 15 residues. In nucleotides, the CDR3 is TGTGCCAGCAGCTCCGGGACTAGTGGGTTCAATGAGCAGTTCTTC. Its protein product is CASSSGTSGFNEQFF.

The V and J genes are TRBV7-3 and TRBJ2-1, with no clear D. V was cut by 0 bases and J by 4 bases, with 7 bases left in between. Germline V gene data show CDR1 as SGHTA and CDR2 as FQGTGA. The CDR3 consists of 14 residues. CDR3 coding DNA: TGTGCCAGCAGCTTAACGTGGCCTTACAATGAGCAGTTCTTC. Its protein product is CASSLTWPYNEQFF.

This clonotype came up once. The J gene is TRBJ1-1, the V gene TRBV7-8, with a possible D match to TRBD1 (5 bases). Germline V gene sequence: CDR1 SGHVS, CDR2 FQNEAQ. Between the trimmed V and J ends, which lost 10 bases and 4 bases, there was a span of 13 bases. This CDR3 has 12 amino acids. The CDR3 region has the DNA TGTGCCACCTCGCCGGGGGGCACTGAAGCTTTCTTT. Translation: CATSPGGTEAFF.

The sample holds many counts of this clonotype. A read error may produce the germline difference seen at one junction end. The chain recombines TRBV4-2 with TRBJ2-7, with TRBD1 matching 9 bases. This CDR3 is 17 amino acids long. The V gene's germline CDR1 is LGHNA and CDR2 YNFKEQ. In DNA form, the CDR3 reads TGTGCCAGCAGTCAAGATCGTGGGACAGGGCGAGCCTACGAGCAGTACTTC. As protein: CASSQDRGTGRAYEQYF.

This clonotype came up many times. The gene calls are TRBV28 and TRBJ1-4, with unresolved D. This CDR3 is 14 amino acids long. Germline CDR1 reads MDHEN; CDR2 reads SYDVKM. The V end was cut by 6 bases, the J end by 5 bases, with 13 bases between. CDR3 in amino acids: CASSPDGLNEKLFF. The DNA for the CDR3 is TGTGCCAGCAGCCCGGACGGACTAAATGAAAAACTGTTTTTT. Combining the CDR3 with reference TRBV28 and TRBJ1-4 gives the whole variable domain DVKVTQSSRYLVKRTGEKVFLECVQDMDHENMFWYRQDPGLGLRLIYFSYDVKMKEKGDIPEGYSVSREKKERFSLILESASTNQTSMYLCASSPDGLNEKLFFGSGTQLSVL.

In this sample, this clonotype turned up many times. The chain carries TRBV20-1 and TRBJ1-2; D not resolved. Trimming stripped 0 bases from V and 0 bases from J, with 11 bases between. The CDR3 runs 15 residues. Germline CDR1 DFQATT, CDR2 SNEGSKA (reference sequence). CDR3 sequence reads: CSARDFEISNYGYTF. In nucleotides, the CDR3 is TGCAGTGCTAGAGATTTTGAAATCTCTAACTATGGCTACACCTTC.

This clonotype was seen a handful of times. The J gene is TRBJ2-7, the V gene TRBV4-2; 11 positions match TRBD2. J lost 7 bases, V lost 1 base, and 15 bases had no gene match. The CDR3 has 18 amino acids. Germline V gene lookup returns CDR1 LGHNA and CDR2 YNFKEQ. The DNA for the CDR3 is TGTGCCAGCAGCCAAGGCGGGCTAGCGGGAGGCCTCCCCGGGGAGCAGTACTTC. This sequence encodes CASSQGGLAGGLPGEQYF.

This clonotype was counted at least ten times. The genes are TRBV20-1 and TRBJ2-7; 8 bases align to TRBD2. The V and J ends lost 0 bases and 3 bases, in that order; junction bases with no gene match: 10. The CDR3 has 16 amino acids. The germline CDR1 and CDR2 sequences are DFQATT and SNEGSKA (reference sequence). CDR3: CSARDRLAGLLYEQYF. The CDR3 DNA reads TGCAGTGCTAGAGATCGGTTAGCGGGATTACTCTACGAGCAGTACTTC.

This clonotype was seen many times. This rearrangement joins TRBV20-1 to TRBJ2-3; the match to TRBD2 covers 9 bases. The junction had 5 bases not matched to a gene; V was cut back by 1 base and J by 3 bases. Germline V gives CDR1 DFQATT, CDR2 SNEGSKA (reference sequence). There are 15 residues in the CDR3. The CDR3 sequence is CSARATSGQTDTQYF. CDR3 DNA: TGCAGTGCTAGAGCGACTAGCGGTCAAACAGATACGCAGTATTTT.

This clonotype was seen a single time. This CDR3 reads CASSLTHYNEQFF. The CDR3 DNA reads as TGTGCCAGCAGCTTAACACACTACAATGAGCAGTTCTTC. V gene TRBV7-3 combines with J gene TRBJ2-1; D is ambiguous. CDR1 is SGHTA and CDR2 is FQGTGA in the germline V gene. This CDR3 contains 13 residues. Trimming pared 0 bases from V and 3 bases from J, leaving 3 bases between. The full variable domain, rest sourced from reference TRBV7-3 and TRBJ2-1, is GAGVSQTPSNKVTEKGKYVELRCDPISGHTALYWYRQSLGQGPEFLIYFQGTGAADDSGLPNDRFFAVRPEGSVSTLKIQRTERGDSAVYLCASSLTHYNEQFFGPGTRLTVL.

This clonotype was picked up a small number of times. The V and J genes are TRBV19 and TRBJ2-1; D remains ambiguous. The CDR3 length is 17 residues. Trimming cost V 1 base and J 0 bases, with 13 bases left between them. The germline CDR1 and CDR2 sequences are LNHDA and SQIVND (reference sequence). The CDR3: CASSIVPEWSSYNEQFF. The CDR3 DNA reads as TGTGCCAGTAGTATAGTCCCGGAGTGGAGCTCCTACAATGAGCAGTTCTTC.